This T cell receptor beta chain was observed in a study of T cell responses to AZD1222 COVID-19 vaccine (dated by TCRdb to the early 2020s). Regarding the study in general: AZD1222 recipients given second doses at about 4 weeks or at about 12 weeks were pooled, since spike-specific TCR depth and breadth were not found to differ between the two schedules. A total of 230 to 250 trial participants underwent TCR sequencing, of whom 207 received two doses of AZD1222 and about 25 received two doses of the MenACWY control vaccine. Enrollment into the trials was organized by age into subgroups of 18-55, 56-69 and 70-plus years, and those subgroups contained roughly 150, 30 and 60 TCR-sequenced participants, respectively. Study-wide findings and limitations: Participants were mostly white British and included more females than males, and it was suggested by the authors that clonal diversity may have been underestimated. Because no day 14 peak-response samples were available, repertoires were characterized only after the peak T cell response. In the small 56-69-year group, the increase in depth fell short of significance, most likely because of low power. The whole spike protein was spanned by vaccine-associated CD4 TCRs, and dominant responses were seen in regions 160-218 and 743-854. After two AZD1222 doses, both the breadth and the depth of spike-specific TCRs were significantly higher than at day 0 and than in MenACWY recipients. Nearly half of unique spike-specific TCRs reportedly recognized epitopes outside regions mutated in the B.1.351 and B.1.1.7 variants. Only five or six AZD1222 recipients were SARS-CoV-2 seropositive at baseline, limiting conclusions about previously exposed vaccinees.

Notes on this clone: No antigen is known for it. No much larger clone exists at a distance of one base, and base qualities are not known.

This specimen's time point label, per the study, means: baseline before first vaccination. Vaccinee samples came from UK trials COV001 and COV002, including a single-blind randomized controlled phase 2/3 trial of AZD1222 (ChAdOx1 nCoV-19) in healthy adults. Trial participant PBMC samples were collected at day 0 and day 28 after the second dose for TCRbeta chain sequencing. For CDR1 and CDR2, the germline V gene lists LGHNA and YNFKEQ. Spanning cysteine to phenylalanine, the CDR3 consists of 14 amino acids. CDR3 DNA is the only sequence kept; it has 42 bases, read in frame from the first base. Clipping removes 3 bases from V and 5 bases from J, with 3 as the unmatched junction base count. The CDR3 regions of human TCRbeta chains were subjected to immunosequencing. Concerning the study's data processing: Repertoire TCRs were matched against a reference library of SARS-CoV-2-specific TCRs generated with the MIRA antigen-specificity platform. Breadth was defined as the fraction of unique TCRs that were SARS-CoV-2-associated, and depth was defined as the fraction of total T cells that were SARS-CoV-2-associated. Using the MIRA data, each spike-specific TCR was assigned both to the spike region to which the TCR was reactive and to a CD4 or CD8 class. Log10-transformed breadth and depth values were compared by one-way ANOVA with Sidak's multiple comparisons tests. The source is immuneACCESS, and TCRdb retained only in-frame sequences with V and J called. Part of the clones is not carried over; for the studies checked, unresolved V genes explain less than half of this, and the remainder is unexplained. V and J calls and clone size come straight from that table; D and trimming were deduced from the DNA. In this sample the table shows fewer than 150,000 clones, approximately 85% of which occur a single time. The ten most abundant clones make up around 6% of the sample.

This receptor was obtained from an adult in good health. Material: peripheral blood, obtained on day 0 of AZD1222 vaccination. Recombination connected TRBV4-2 to TRBJ2-2; the central 7 bases match TRBD2. The DNA reads TGTGCCAGCAGCCATCCTAGCGGAACCGGGGAGCTGTTTTTT. Protein translation: CASSHPSGTGELFF.